A single sample is the source of the 24 T cell receptor beta chains below, sequenced in a study of cytomegalovirus exposure and HLA in healthy donors. PCR employed 60 Vbeta and 13 Jbeta primers. The repertoire was sequenced with immunoSEQ multiplex PCR; TCRdb's copy has only in-frame clones and lacks some. Found here are more than 250,000 clones, roughly 90% of them singletons; the top ten hold approximately 2.2%. Sequenced: PBMCs. The receptors were sampled from a woman aged 18 to 35 in good health and CMV-seronegative.

This chain links TRBV5-4 with TRBJ2-3; weak D call: TRBD2 (7 bases). V lost 5 bases and J lost 2, with 21 bases in between. From germline, CDR1 is SGHNT and CDR2 YYREEE (reference sequence). The CDR3 runs to 17 residues. The chain's CDR3 is CASRLGGAGQITDTQYF. DNA of the CDR3: TGTGCCAGCAGACTAGGGGGAGCGGGGCAAATCACAGATACGCAGTATTTT.

This chain joins TRBV15 and TRBJ2-1, with 12 bases fitting TRBD2. The CDR3 consists of 17 residues. The ends lost 1 base at V and 4 bases at J; junction bases unmatched: 5. In germline, CDR1 is LNHNV, CDR2 YYDKDF (reference sequence). CDR3 sequence reads: CATSRGPSGGVYNEQFF. The CDR3 DNA reads as TGTGCCACCAGCAGAGGCCCTAGCGGGGGGGTGTACAATGAGCAGTTCTTC.

The V and J genes are TRBV27 and TRBJ1-2; D is possibly TRBD1 (6 bases). V lost 7 bases, J lost 8 bases, and 17 bases lay in between. The CDR3 is 13 residues long. CDR1 is MNHEY and CDR2 is SMNVEV in the germline V gene (reference sequence). CDR3 protein: CASTSYRAIGYTF. The DNA of the CDR3 is TGTGCCAGCACCTCTTACAGGGCCATCGGCTACACCTTC.

The chain combines TRBV6-5 with TRBJ1-5; the D is unclear. The CDR3 extends over 13 amino acids. V was shortened by 4 bases and J by 3 bases, with 7 bases between the two germline ends. CDR1 MNHEY and CDR2 SVGAGI come from the germline V gene. The CDR3 sequence is CASSSRNNQPQHF. DNA of the CDR3: TGTGCCAGCAGTTCGAGGAACAATCAGCCCCAGCATTTT.

The rearrangement joins TRBV5-4 to TRBJ1-2; TRBD1 matches 7 bases. Losses at the gene ends were 2 bases for V and 3 bases for J; bases not matched to a gene: 4. This CDR3 comprises 14 residues. The germline CDR1 and CDR2 sequences are SGHNT and YYREEE (reference sequence). DNA for the CDR3: TGTGCCAGCAGCTTTTGGGGACAGCACTATGGCTACACCTTC. This translates into CASSFWGQHYGYTF.

The V and J genes are TRBV4-1 and TRBJ1-6, with 10 bases identical to TRBD1. Losses at the gene ends were 3 bases for V and 6 bases for J; bases not matched to a gene: 8. The CDR3 contains 17 residues. CDR1 is MGHRA and CDR2 is YSYEKL in the germline V gene. CDR3 loop: CASSHSHRDRGNSPLHF. In DNA, the CDR3 is TGCGCCAGCAGCCATTCCCACCGGGACAGGGGTAATTCACCCCTCCACTTT.

The chain couples TRBV7-9 to TRBJ1-6; D remains ambiguous. The CDR3 is 13 amino acids. The V and J ends lost 1 base and 8 bases respectively, with 6 bases between them. Germline CDR1 and CDR2: SEHNR and FQNEAQ (reference sequence). The CDR3 sequence is CASSLDEYSPLHF. In DNA form, the CDR3 reads TGTGCCAGCAGCTTAGATGAGTATTCACCCCTCCACTTT.

The V call is TRBV27, the J call TRBJ1-1; D might be TRBD1 (5 bases). The CDR3 length is 15 residues. Trimming removed 3 bases from V and 1 base from J, with 12 bases in between. From germline, CDR1 is MNHEY and CDR2 SMNVEV (reference sequence). DNA for the CDR3: TGTGCCAGCAGTTTGACAGACGACGGGAACACTGAAGCTTTCTTT. Its protein is CASSLTDDGNTEAFF.

This sequence joins TRBV7-9 and TRBJ2-7; a weak D match, TRBD2 (6 bases). Germline V gives CDR1 SEHNR, CDR2 FQNEAQ (reference sequence). The CDR3 extends over 15 amino acids. V was shortened by 4 bases and J by 6 bases, with 19 bases between the two germline ends. CDR3 DNA sequence: TGTGCCAGCAGCTCTCCGGGGGACCCCCGGTCCGAGCAGTACTTC. This encodes CASSSPGDPRSEQYF.

This sequence joins TRBV7-9 and TRBJ2-5; 8 nucleotides match TRBD1. Germline CDR1 SEHNR, CDR2 FQNEAQ (reference sequence). The CDR3 has 16 amino acids. The ends lost 1 base at V and 5 bases at J; junction bases unmatched: 9. CDR3 in amino acids: CASSLDFAGGGETQYF. The CDR3, as DNA: TGTGCCAGCAGCTTAGATTTCGCAGGGGGCGGCGAGACCCAGTACTTC.

The rearrangement uses TRBV6-4 and TRBJ2-5; possible D gene TRBD1, 6 bases. Judging by the DNA end, TRBJ2-7 fits better; the J call may be wrong. The CDR3 consists of 14 residues. Germline V gene sequence: CDR1 MRHNA, CDR2 SNTAGT. The CDR3 protein is CASSTGMGSYEQYF. Here the CDR3 DNA reads TGTGCCAGCAGTACAGGGATGGGGTCCTACGAGCAGTACTTC.

The genes are TRBV9 and TRBJ2-3; D perhaps matches TRBD2 (5 bases). This CDR3 has 14 residues. CDR1 SGDLS and CDR2 YYNGEE come from the germline V gene. V was shortened by 2 bases and J by 5 bases, with 12 bases between the two germline ends. As DNA, the CDR3 is TGTGCCAGCAGCGTGTCTACTAGAGGAGATACGCAGTATTTT. It encodes CASSVSTRGDTQYF.

The chain links TRBV19 to TRBJ1-5; 8 nucleotides agree with TRBD1. The CDR3 runs 15 residues. Per the germline V gene, CDR1 is LNHDA and CDR2 is SQIVND (reference sequence). V was clipped by 4 bases and J by 3 bases; unmatched bases: 5. DNA for the CDR3: TGTGCCAGTAGTACACGGACAGGGCCCAATCAGCCCCAGCATTTT. This codes for CASSTRTGPNQPQHF.

J is TRBJ1-2 and V is TRBV12-5; no reliable D call. The CDR3 has 15 amino acids. With 7 bases removed from V and 5 bases from J, the gap between germline ends came to 20 bases. CDR1 is LGHNT, CDR2 FRNRAP, per germline. The CDR3 DNA is TGTGCTAGTGCCCTAGGGAGGACCCTAATATATGGCTACACCTTC. This sequence encodes CASALGRTLIYGYTF. Filled out from reference TRBV12-5 and TRBJ1-2, the complete variable domain reads DARVTQTPRHKVTEMGQEVTMRCQPILGHNTVFWYRQTMMQGLELLAYFRNRAPLDDSGMPKDRFSAEMPDATLATLKIQPSEPRDSAVYFCASALGRTLIYGYTFGSGTRLTVV.

A single count supports this clone. The V call is TRBV21-1, the J call TRBJ2-2; TRBD2 is the table's D call and was not checked against the DNA. TRBV21-1 is reported as a pseudogene. The CDR3 loop spans 19 amino acids. The CDR3 spells CASSFLRWAGGPPTGELFF. CDR3 coding DNA: TGTGCCAGCAGCTTTCTGCGCTGGGCGGGGGGGCCTCCCACCGGGGAGCTGTTTTTT.

The V gene is TRBV5-1, the J gene TRBJ2-7; 8 bases fit TRBD2. The CDR3 has 16 residues. After removal of 3 bases from V and 2 bases from J, the junction contained 10 bases not matched to a gene. Germline CDR1 is SGHRS and CDR2 is YFSETQ. The CDR3 DNA sequence: TGCGCCAGCAGCTCGGACCCTAGCGGGTTAACCTACGAGCAGTACTTC. Its protein product is CASSSDPSGLTYEQYF.

The gene calls are TRBV20-1 and TRBJ2-7; D is unresolved. CDR3 length: 11 residues. The V gene lost 3 bases and the J gene lost 7 bases, with 10 bases spanning the gap. Germline values: CDR1 DFQATT, CDR2 SNEGSKA (reference sequence). In DNA, the CDR3 is TGCAGTGCTAGCAGTCTCGGGGAGCAGTACTTC. Protein product: CSASSLGEQYF.

The chain has TRBV19 and TRBJ1-6, with D perhaps matching TRBD1 (5 bases). Germline assignment: CDR1 LNHDA and CDR2 SQIVND (reference sequence). V shed 1 base and J shed 3 bases, with 13 bases lying between them. The CDR3 loop spans 17 amino acids. The CDR3 reads CASSIGGLTDYNSPLHF. In DNA, the CDR3 is TGTGCCAGTAGTATAGGGGGACTTACGGACTATAATTCACCCCTCCACTTT.

The V and J genes are TRBV2 and TRBJ1-2; D remains ambiguous. Between the trimmed V and J ends, which lost 2 bases and 2 bases, there was a span of 9 bases. CDR3 length equals 14 residues. Looked up from germline, CDR1 is SNHLY and CDR2 is FYNNEI. DNA for the CDR3: TGTGCCAGCAGTGAATTGCGGCAGAACTATGGCTACACCTTC. This gives the protein CASSELRQNYGYTF.

This clone was observed once. The chain employs TRBV5-1 and TRBJ2-7; D may be TRBD1 (6 bases). There are 14 residues in the CDR3. Germline V gene sequence: CDR1 SGHRS, CDR2 YFSETQ. Trimming removed 2 bases from V and 0 bases from J, with 9 bases in between. CDR3 nucleotide sequence: TGCGCCAGCAGCTTATGGACAGTCTCCTACGAGCAGTACTTC. Translated, it gives CASSLWTVSYEQYF.

The table lists this clone with a few counts. The chain joins TRBV7-8 to TRBJ1-4; D possibly corresponds to TRBD1 (5 bases). The V end was cut by 3 bases, the J end by 7 bases, with 6 bases between. Germline V gene lookup returns CDR1 SGHVS and CDR2 FQNEAQ. The CDR3 totals 12 residues. In DNA, the CDR3 is TGTGCCAGCAGCTTGGGGGGTGAAAAACTGTTTTTT. This translates into CASSLGGEKLFF.

This clone was picked up a small number of times. The V and J genes are TRBV5-3 and TRBJ2-3; possible D gene TRBD2, 5 bases. TRBV5-3 is an ORF; its function is uncertain. The ends were cut back, 4 bases at V and 2 bases at J, with 14 bases in the middle. This CDR3 region has 15 residues. The CDR3 bases are TGTGCCAGAAGCCCCATTCCGGGATACACAGATACGCAGTATTTT. Translation gives CARSPIPGYTDTQYF.

The chain uses TRBV9 and TRBJ2-1; 10 bases line up with TRBD1. The CDR3 contains 18 residues. Germline V gives CDR1 SGDLS, CDR2 YYNGEE. V lost 0 bases to trimming and J lost 4 bases; unmatched junction nucleotides: 10. CDR3 in DNA: TGTGCCAGCAGCGTAGGACAGGGGGCCGCAACACCTTACAATGAGCAGTTCTTC. Residues: CASSVGQGAATPYNEQFF.

The chain recombines TRBV9 with TRBJ2-5; TRBD2 matches at 11 bases. V lost 4 bases, J lost 2 bases, and 10 bases stayed unmatched. This CDR3 is built from 17 residues. The germline CDR1 and CDR2 sequences are SGDLS and YYNGEE. The CDR3 spells CASSRGTSGGLQETQYF. The CDR3 region has the DNA TGTGCCAGCAGCCGCGGAACTAGCGGGGGACTACAAGAGACCCAGTACTTC.